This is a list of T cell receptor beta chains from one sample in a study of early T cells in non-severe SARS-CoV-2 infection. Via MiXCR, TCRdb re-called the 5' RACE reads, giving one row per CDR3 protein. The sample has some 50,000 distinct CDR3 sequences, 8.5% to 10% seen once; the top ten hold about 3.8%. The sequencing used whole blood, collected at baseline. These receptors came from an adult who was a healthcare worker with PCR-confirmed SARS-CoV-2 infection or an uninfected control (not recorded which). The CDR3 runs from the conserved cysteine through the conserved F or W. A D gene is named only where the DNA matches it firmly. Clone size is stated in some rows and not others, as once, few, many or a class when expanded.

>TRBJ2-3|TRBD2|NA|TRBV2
TGTGCCAGCACGACCTTTAGCGGGAGGGCCCCACGGCGGTATTTT
CASTTFSGRAPRRYF
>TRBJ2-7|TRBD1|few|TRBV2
TGTGCCAGCAGTTTGGGACAGTACCGGGAGCAGTACTTC
CASSLGQYREQYF
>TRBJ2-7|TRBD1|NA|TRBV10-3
TGTGCCATCAGCCTTTCCGGACAGGTCTCCTACGAGCAGTACTTC
CAISLSGQVSYEQYF
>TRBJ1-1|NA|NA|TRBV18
TGTGCCAGCTCACCAGGGGTTGATACTGAAGCTTTCTTT
CASSPGVDTEAFF
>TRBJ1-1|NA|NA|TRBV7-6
TGTGCCAGCAGCTTCGCGGAAAACACTGAAGCTTTCTTT
CASSFAENTEAFF
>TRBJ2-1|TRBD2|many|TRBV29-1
TGCAGCGTTACTTCGACTAGCGGGAAAGGGAGATTCTTC
CSVTSTSGKGRFF
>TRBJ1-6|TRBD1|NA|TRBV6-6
TGTGCCAGCAGTGGCCGGGACAGGGGTTATTCACCCCTCCACTTT
CASSGRDRGYSPLHF
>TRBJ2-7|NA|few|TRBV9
TGTGCCAGCAGCACCCTTGGGACCTACGAGCAGTACTTC
CASSTLGTYEQYF
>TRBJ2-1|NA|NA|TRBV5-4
TGTGCCAGCACCACGCGGGTGGGAGCTTCCTACAATGAGCAGTTCTTC
CASTTRVGASYNEQFF
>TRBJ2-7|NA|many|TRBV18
TGTGCCAGCTCATATGAGAGGACAGTGAGCCTCCTAACCTACGAGCAGTACTTC
CASSYERTVSLLTYEQYF
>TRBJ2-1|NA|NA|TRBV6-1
TGTGCCAGCAGTGACAGGGAAAATGAGCAGTTCTTC
CASSDRENEQFF
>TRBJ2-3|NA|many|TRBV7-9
TGTGCCAGCAGCCATAACGTAGCCGGGACGGCGGAACTCCTAGATACGCAGTATTTT
CASSHNVAGTAELLDTQYF
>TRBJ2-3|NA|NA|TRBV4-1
TGCGCCAGCAGCCGCGTGGGGGATACAGATACGCAGTATTTT
CASSRVGDTDTQYF
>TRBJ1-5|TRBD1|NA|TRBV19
TGTGCCAGTAGCTTGACAGGGGGGATTAGCAATCAGCCCCAGCATTTT
CASSLTGGISNQPQHF
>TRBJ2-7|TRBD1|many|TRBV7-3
TGTGCCAGCAGACCCGATTCCGGGACAGGATCCGAGCAGTACTTC
CASRPDSGTGSEQYF
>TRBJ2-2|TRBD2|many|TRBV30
TGTGCCCGGAGGAGAGCGGGGATAAACACCGGGGAGCTGTTTTTT
CARRRAGINTGELFF
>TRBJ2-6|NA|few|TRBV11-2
TGTGCCAGCAGCCAGAGCGGGGCCAACGTCCTGACTTTC
CASSQSGANVLTF
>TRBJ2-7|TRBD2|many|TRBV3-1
TGTGCCAGCAGCCCAAGGACTAGCGGGACGTACGAGCAGTACTTC
CASSPRTSGTYEQYF
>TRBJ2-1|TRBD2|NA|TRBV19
TGTGCCAGTAGCTCCGGGAGGGGGAGGGCCACCTACAATGAGCAGTTCTTC
CASSSGRGRATYNEQFF
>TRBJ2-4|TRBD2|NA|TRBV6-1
TGTGCCAGCAGTGCAAGACTGTCTAGCGGGGATTCGAAGCTAGCCAAAAACATTCAGTACTTC
CASSARLSSGDSKLAKNIQYF
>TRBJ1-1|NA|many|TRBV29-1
TGCAGCGTTGAAGAAGGGGAAGCTTTCTTT
CSVEEGEAFF
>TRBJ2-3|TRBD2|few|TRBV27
TGTGCCAGCAGTCCCTCCTCCGGGACTAGCTCGTCAGATACGCAGTATTTT
CASSPSSGTSSSDTQYF
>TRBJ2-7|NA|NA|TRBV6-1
TGTGCCAGCATGCCCTCGGGGGTCGAGCAGTACTTC
CASMPSGVEQYF
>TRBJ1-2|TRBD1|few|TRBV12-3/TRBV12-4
TGTGCCAGCAGTTCCCGGGACAGGGAGACTAACTATGGCTACACCTTC
CASSSRDRETNYGYTF
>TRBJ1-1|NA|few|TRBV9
TGTGCCAGCAGCGTAGAGATGAACACTGAAGCTTTCTTT
CASSVEMNTEAFF